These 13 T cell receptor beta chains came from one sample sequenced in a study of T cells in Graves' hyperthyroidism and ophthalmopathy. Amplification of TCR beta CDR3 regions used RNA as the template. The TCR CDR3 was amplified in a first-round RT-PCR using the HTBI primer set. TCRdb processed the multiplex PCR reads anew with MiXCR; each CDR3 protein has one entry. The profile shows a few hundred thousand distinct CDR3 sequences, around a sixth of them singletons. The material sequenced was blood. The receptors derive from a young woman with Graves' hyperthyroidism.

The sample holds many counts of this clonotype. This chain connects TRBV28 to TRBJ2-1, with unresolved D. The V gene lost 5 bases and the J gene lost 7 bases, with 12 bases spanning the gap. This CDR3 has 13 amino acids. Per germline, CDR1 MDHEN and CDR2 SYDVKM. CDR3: CASSLHNGNEQFF. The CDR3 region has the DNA TGTGCCAGCAGTCTACATAATGGGAATGAGCAGTTCTTC.

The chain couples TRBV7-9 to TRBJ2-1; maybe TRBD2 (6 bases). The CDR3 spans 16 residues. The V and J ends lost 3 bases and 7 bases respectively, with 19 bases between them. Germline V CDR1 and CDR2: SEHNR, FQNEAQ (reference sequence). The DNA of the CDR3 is TGTGCCAGCAGCTTCGGTTTTCAAGCGGGCTATAATGAGCAGTTCTTC. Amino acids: CASSFGFQAGYNEQFF.

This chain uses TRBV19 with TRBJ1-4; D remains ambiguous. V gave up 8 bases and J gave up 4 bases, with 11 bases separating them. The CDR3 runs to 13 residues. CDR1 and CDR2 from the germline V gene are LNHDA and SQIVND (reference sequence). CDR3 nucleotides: TGTGCCAGTTCGGCATCCTTTAATGAAAAACTGTTTTTT. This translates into CASSASFNEKLFF. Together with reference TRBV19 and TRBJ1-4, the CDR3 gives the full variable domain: DGGITQSPKYLFRKEGQNVTLSCEQNLNHDAMYWYRQDPGQGLRLIYYSQIVNDFQKGDIAEGYSVSREKKESFPLTVTSAQKNPTAFYLCASSASFNEKLFFGSGTQLSVL.

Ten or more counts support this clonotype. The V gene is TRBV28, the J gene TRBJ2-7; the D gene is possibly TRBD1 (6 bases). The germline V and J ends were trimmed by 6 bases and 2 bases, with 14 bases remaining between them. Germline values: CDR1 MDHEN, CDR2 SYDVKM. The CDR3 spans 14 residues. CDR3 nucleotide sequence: TGTGCCAGCAGGACACCAGGGACAACCTACGAGCAGTACTTC. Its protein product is CASRTPGTTYEQYF.

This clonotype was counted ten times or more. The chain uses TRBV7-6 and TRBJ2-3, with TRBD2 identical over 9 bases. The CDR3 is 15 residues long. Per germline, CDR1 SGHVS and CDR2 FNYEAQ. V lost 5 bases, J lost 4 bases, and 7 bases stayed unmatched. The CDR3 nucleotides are TGTGCCAGCAGCGTACTAGCGGGTGCTTCAGATACGCAGTATTTT. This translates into CASSVLAGASDTQYF.

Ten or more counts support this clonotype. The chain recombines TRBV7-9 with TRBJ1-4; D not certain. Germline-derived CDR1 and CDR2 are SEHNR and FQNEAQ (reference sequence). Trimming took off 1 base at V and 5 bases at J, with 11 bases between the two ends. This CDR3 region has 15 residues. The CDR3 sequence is CASSLVYGGNEKLFF. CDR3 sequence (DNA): TGTGCCAGCAGCTTAGTTTACGGAGGAAATGAAAAACTGTTTTTT.

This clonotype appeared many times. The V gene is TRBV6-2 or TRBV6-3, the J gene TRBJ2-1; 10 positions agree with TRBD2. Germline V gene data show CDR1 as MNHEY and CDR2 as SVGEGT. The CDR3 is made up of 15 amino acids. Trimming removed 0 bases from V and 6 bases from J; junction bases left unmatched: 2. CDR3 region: CASSYSSGRANEQFF. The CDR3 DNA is TGTGCCAGCAGTTACTCGAGCGGGAGGGCCAATGAGCAGTTCTTC.

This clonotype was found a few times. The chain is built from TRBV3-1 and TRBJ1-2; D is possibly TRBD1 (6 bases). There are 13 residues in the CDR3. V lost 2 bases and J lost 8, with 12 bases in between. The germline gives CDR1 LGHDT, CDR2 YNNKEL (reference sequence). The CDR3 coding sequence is TGTGCCAGCAGCCAAACAGGGACGCGGGGCTACACCTTC. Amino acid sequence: CASSQTGTRGYTF.

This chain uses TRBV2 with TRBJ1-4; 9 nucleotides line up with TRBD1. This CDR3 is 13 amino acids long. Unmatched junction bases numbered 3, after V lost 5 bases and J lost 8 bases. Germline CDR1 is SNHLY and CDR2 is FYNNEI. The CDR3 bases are TGTGCCAGCAGTCCAACAGGGGGCGAAAAACTGTTTTTT. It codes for CASSPTGGEKLFF.

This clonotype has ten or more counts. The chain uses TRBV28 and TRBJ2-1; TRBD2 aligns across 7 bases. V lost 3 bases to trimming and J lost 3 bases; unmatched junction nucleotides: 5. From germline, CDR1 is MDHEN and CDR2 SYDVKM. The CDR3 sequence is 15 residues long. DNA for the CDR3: TGTGCCAGCAGTTTCGGCGGGGGTATCTACAATGAGCAGTTCTTC. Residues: CASSFGGGIYNEQFF.

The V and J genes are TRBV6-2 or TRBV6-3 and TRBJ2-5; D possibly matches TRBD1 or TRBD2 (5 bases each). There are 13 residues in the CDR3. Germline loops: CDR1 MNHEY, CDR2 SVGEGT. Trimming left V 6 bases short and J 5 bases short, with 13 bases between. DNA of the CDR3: TGTGCCAGCAGCCCCGAGGGGTTCGAGACCCAGTACTTC. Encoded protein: CASSPEGFETQYF.

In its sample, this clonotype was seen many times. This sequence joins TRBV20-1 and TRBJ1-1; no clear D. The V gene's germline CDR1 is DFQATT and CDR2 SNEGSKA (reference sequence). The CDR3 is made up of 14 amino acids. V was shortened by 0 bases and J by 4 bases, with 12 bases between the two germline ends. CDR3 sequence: CSARDGRGSTEAFF. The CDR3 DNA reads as TGCAGTGCTAGAGATGGACGAGGGAGCACTGAAGCTTTCTTT.

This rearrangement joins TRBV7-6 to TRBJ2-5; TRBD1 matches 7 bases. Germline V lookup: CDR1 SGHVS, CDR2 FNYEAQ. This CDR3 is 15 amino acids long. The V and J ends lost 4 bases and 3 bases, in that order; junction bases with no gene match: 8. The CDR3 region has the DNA TGTGCCAGCAGCTCCTCCGGGACAGCCAAAGAGACCCAGTACTTC. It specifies CASSSSGTAKETQYF.